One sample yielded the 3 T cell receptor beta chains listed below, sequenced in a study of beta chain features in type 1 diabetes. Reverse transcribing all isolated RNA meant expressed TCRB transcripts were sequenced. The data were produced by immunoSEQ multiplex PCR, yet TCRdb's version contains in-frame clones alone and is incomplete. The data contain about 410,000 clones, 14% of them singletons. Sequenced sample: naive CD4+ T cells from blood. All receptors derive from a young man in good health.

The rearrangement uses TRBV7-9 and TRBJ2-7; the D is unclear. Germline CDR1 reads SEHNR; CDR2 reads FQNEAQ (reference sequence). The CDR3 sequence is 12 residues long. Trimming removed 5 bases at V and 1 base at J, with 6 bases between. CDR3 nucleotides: TGTGCCAGCAGCCGCGAATCCTACGAGCAGTACTTC. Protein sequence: CASSRESYEQYF.

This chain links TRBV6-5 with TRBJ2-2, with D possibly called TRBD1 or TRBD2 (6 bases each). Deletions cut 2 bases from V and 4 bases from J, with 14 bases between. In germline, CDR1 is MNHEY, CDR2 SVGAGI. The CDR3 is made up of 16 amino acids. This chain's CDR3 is CASSYTGALGTGELFF. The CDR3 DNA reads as TGTGCCAGCAGTTACACGGGGGCCCTGGGCACCGGGGAGCTGTTTTTT.

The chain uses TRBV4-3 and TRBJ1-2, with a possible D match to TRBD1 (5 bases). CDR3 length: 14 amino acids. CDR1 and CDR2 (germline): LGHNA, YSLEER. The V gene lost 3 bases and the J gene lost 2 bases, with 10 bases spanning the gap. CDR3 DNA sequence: TGCGCCAGCAGCCAGGACAAATCCAACTATGGCTACACCTTC. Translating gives CASSQDKSNYGYTF.